This entry lists 16 T cell receptor beta chains sequenced from one sample in a study of identifying expanded T cells in peripheral blood. TCRdb's copy holds only in-frame clones and misses some; the assay was immunoSEQ multiplex PCR. The sample carries around 100,000 clones, around 89% recorded once. Sequencing used blood. These receptors were collected from a person between 18 and 70 years old in good health.

V is TRBV4-3 and J is TRBJ2-5; D not certain. Deletions cut 0 bases from V and 1 base from J, with 12 bases between. The V gene's germline CDR1 is LGHNA and CDR2 YSLEER. The CDR3 length is 16 residues. Here the CDR3 reads CASSQEYPGPQETQYF. In nucleotides, the CDR3 is TGCGCCAGCAGCCAAGAGTACCCAGGCCCCCAAGAGACCCAGTACTTC.

The sample holds a few counts of this clone. The chain joins TRBV5-6 to TRBJ2-7; D remains unclear. This CDR3 spans 15 amino acids. Germline CDR1 and CDR2: SGHDT and YYEEEE. Trimming took 2 bases from V and 0 from J, leaving 12 bases between them. CDR3 bases: TGTGCCAGCAGCTTATATGCCGATAGCTCCTACGAGCAGTACTTC. It translates to CASSLYADSSYEQYF.

The chain combines TRBV2 with TRBJ2-3; D is ambiguous. This CDR3 has 15 residues. CDR1 is SNHLY and CDR2 is FYNNEI in the germline V gene. V was cut by 1 base and J by 1 base, with 9 bases left in between. CDR3 nucleotide sequence: TGTGCCAGCAGTGAAGGGGGATCGGGCACAGATACGCAGTATTTT. Its translation: CASSEGGSGTDTQYF.

The chain joins TRBV5-6 to TRBJ1-2, with D possibly matching TRBD1 (5 bases). The CDR3 loop spans 14 amino acids. Per germline, CDR1 SGHDT and CDR2 YYEEEE. Trimming shortened V by 4 bases and J by 4 bases, and 14 bases separated the two germline ends. This CDR3 is CASSPGHLGYGYTF. The CDR3 DNA is TGTGCCAGCAGCCCAGGACATTTAGGCTATGGCTACACCTTC.

The chain recombines TRBV11-2 with TRBJ1-4; the match to TRBD1 covers 8 bases. CDR1 SGHAT and CDR2 FQNNGV come from the germline V gene. The CDR3 has 16 amino acids. V was clipped by 2 bases and J by 7 bases; unmatched bases: 9. CDR3 sequence (DNA): TGTGCCAGCAGCTTAACGGGCGCAGGGGGCGGTGAAAAACTGTTTTTT. Its translation is CASSLTGAGGGEKLFF.

This clone was observed a handful of times. The chain couples TRBV11-2 to TRBJ1-6; D may be TRBD1 (5 bases). V lost 2 bases and J lost 6, with 8 bases in between. CDR1 and CDR2 (germline): SGHAT, FQNNGV. The CDR3 consists of 14 residues. The chain's CDR3 is CASSLNRGNSPLHF. In DNA form, the CDR3 reads TGTGCCAGCAGCTTAAATAGGGGTAATTCACCCCTCCACTTT.

This chain's CDR3 is CASSLEGTRVYEQFF. CDR3 sequence (DNA): TGTGCCAGCAGCTTAGAGGGGACTAGGGTGTATGAGCAGTTCTTC. The chain has TRBV7-8 and TRBJ2-1; 8 nucleotides agree with TRBD2. CDR1 SGHVS and CDR2 FQNEAQ come from the germline V gene. This CDR3 has 15 residues. The trim removed 1 base at V and 8 bases at J, leaving 7 bases unmatched. The variable domain in full, with the rest retrieved from reference TRBV7-8 and TRBJ2-1, is GAGVSQSPRYKVAKRGQDVALRCDPISGHVSLFWYQQALGQGPEFLTYFQNEAQLDKSGLPSDRFFAERPEGSVSTLKIQRTQQEDSAVYLCASSLEGTRVYEQFFGPGTRLTVL.

The chain employs TRBV4-3 and TRBJ2-3; D gene uncertain. Germline V gene lookup returns CDR1 LGHNA and CDR2 YSLEER. This CDR3 region has 13 residues. V was pared by 4 bases and J by 4 bases, with 9 bases between. As DNA, the CDR3 is TGCGCCAGCAGCCCCCGTAGAGCAGATACGCAGTATTTT. Its protein product is CASSPRRADTQYF.

The chain is built from TRBV19 and TRBJ2-7; D ambiguous. There are 14 residues in the CDR3. The germline V gene encodes CDR1 LNHDA and CDR2 SQIVND (reference sequence). Trimming cost V 7 bases and J 0 bases, with 13 bases left between them. This chain's CDR3 is CASTPTANSYEQYF. For the CDR3, the DNA is TGTGCCAGTACCCCCACGGCTAACTCCTACGAGCAGTACTTC.

The rearrangement links TRBV5-1 to TRBJ2-1; D unresolved. Germline CDR1 is SGHRS and CDR2 is YFSETQ. V shed 0 bases and J shed 4 bases, with 11 bases lying between them. The length of the CDR3 is 15 residues. The chain's CDR3 is CASSLEQILYNEQFF. The DNA for the CDR3 is TGCGCCAGCAGCTTGGAGCAGATTCTTTACAATGAGCAGTTCTTC.

The chain carries TRBV5-1 and TRBJ2-3; 7 positions agree with TRBD1. CDR1 is SGHRS, CDR2 YFSETQ, per germline. The CDR3 sequence is 14 residues long. Trimming at V came to 5 bases and at J to 2 bases, leaving 5 bases not matched to a gene. For the CDR3, the DNA is TGCGCCAGCAGTACAGGGGTAATCACAGATACGCAGTATTTT. This encodes CASSTGVITDTQYF. Full variable domain (rest looked up from reference TRBV5-1 and TRBJ2-3): KAGVTQTPRYLIKTRGQQVTLSCSPISGHRSVSWYQQTPGQGLQFLFEYFSETQRNKGNFPGRFSGRQFSNSRSEMNVSTLELGDSALYLCASSTGVITDTQYFGPGTRLTVL.

The rearrangement links TRBV27 to TRBJ2-1; D is unclear. Germline values: CDR1 MNHEY, CDR2 SMNVEV (reference sequence). Trimming removed 2 bases at V and 11 bases at J, with 13 bases between. The CDR3 spans 13 residues. CDR3 in DNA: TGTGCCAGCAGTTTAGTGGAAGGAGACAAGCAGTTCTTC. This sequence encodes CASSLVEGDKQFF.

CDR3 nucleotides: TGTGCCAGCAGCTTAGAGCAGTCAGATACGCAGTATTTT. Translating it yields CASSLEQSDTQYF. V and J are TRBV11-3 and TRBJ2-3, with unresolved D. Germline CDR1 and CDR2: SGHNT and YENEEA. CDR3 length equals 13 residues. V lost 0 bases and J 4 bases, leaving 5 bases between the germline ends.

This clone was detected once. The chain uses TRBV27 and TRBJ1-5; D not certain. This CDR3 is built from 12 residues. Between the trimmed V and J ends, which lost 6 bases and 0 bases, there was a span of 3 bases. Germline V gene sequence: CDR1 MNHEY, CDR2 SMNVEV (reference sequence). The CDR3, as DNA: TGTGCCAGCAGCCATAGCAATCAGCCCCAGCATTTT. Protein: CASSHSNQPQHF.

The CDR3 bases are TGTGCCAGCAGTCCGGGACTAGCGGGGGGCTCGTTCTGGCCCTACAATGAGCAGTTCTTC. As protein: CASSPGLAGGSFWPYNEQFF. V usage is TRBV28 and J usage is TRBJ2-1; 15 bases align to TRBD2. Per the germline V gene, CDR1 is MDHEN and CDR2 is SYDVKM. CDR3 length: 20 amino acids. J was trimmed by 2 bases and V by 5 bases; bases with no gene match: 13.

The rearrangement links TRBV6-5 to TRBJ1-4; a possible D gene is TRBD1 (5 bases). The V end lost 7 bases, the J end lost 7 bases, and 10 bases lay between the germline ends. Germline V gene data show CDR1 as MNHEY and CDR2 as SVGAGI. The CDR3 contains 12 residues. CDR3 bases: TGTGCCAGCACTCGGGACGGTGAAAAACTGTTTTTT. Translating gives CASTRDGEKLFF.